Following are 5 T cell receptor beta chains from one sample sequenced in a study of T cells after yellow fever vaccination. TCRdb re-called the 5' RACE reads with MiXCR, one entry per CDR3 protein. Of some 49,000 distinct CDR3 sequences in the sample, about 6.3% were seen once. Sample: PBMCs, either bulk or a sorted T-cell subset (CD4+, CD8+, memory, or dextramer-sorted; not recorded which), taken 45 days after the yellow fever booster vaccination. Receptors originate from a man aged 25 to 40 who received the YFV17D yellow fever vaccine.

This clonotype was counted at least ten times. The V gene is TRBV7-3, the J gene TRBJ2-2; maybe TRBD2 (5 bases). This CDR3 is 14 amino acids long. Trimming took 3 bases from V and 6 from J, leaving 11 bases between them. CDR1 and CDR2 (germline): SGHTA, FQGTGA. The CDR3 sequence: CASSFGSAPGELFF. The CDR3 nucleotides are TGTGCCAGCAGCTTTGGGAGTGCACCCGGGGAGCTGTTTTTT.

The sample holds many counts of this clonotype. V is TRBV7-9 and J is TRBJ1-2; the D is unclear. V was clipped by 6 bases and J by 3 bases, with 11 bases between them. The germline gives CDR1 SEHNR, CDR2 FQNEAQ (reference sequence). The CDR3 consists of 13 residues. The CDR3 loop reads CASSSGEYYGYTF. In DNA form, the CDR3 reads TGTGCCAGCAGTTCAGGCGAGTACTATGGCTACACCTTC. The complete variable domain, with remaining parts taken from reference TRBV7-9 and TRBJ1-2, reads DTGVSQNPRHKITKRGQNVTFRCDPISEHNRLYWYRQTLGQGPEFLTYFQNEAQLEKSRLLSDRFSAERPKGSFSTLEIQRTEQGDSAMYLCASSSGEYYGYTFGSGTRLTVV.

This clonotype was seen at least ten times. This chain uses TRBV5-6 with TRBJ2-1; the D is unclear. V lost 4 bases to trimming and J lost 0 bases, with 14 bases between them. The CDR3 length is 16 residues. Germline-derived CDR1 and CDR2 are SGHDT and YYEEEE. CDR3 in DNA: TGTGCCAGCAGCCCCGAACGACTTCGCTCCTACAATGAGCAGTTCTTC. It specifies CASSPERLRSYNEQFF. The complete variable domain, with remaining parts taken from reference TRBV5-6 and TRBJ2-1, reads DAGVTQSPTHLIKTRGQQVTLRCSPKSGHDTVSWYQQALGQGPQFIFQYYEEEERQRGNFPDRFSGHQFPNYSSELNVNALLLGDSALYLCASSPERLRSYNEQFFGPGTRLTVL.

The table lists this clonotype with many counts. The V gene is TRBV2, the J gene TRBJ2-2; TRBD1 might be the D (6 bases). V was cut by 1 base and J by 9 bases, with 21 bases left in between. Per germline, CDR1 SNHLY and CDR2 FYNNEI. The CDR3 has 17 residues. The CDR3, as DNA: TGTGCCAGCAGTGAAGAGGGACACATTGACAGGAGCAGGGAGCTGTTTTTT. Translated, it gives CASSEEGHIDRSRELFF.

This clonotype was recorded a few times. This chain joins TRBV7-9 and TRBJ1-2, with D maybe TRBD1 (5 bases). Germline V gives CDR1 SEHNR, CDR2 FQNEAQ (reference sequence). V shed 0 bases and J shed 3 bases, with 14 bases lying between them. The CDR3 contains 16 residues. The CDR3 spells CASSLARGGPDYGYTF. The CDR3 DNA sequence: TGTGCCAGCAGCTTAGCGCGCGGGGGTCCTGACTATGGCTACACCTTC.